This TCR beta chain was sequenced for a study of blood T cell repertoires in COVID-19. Looked up from germline, CDR1 is MNHEY and CDR2 is SVGAGI. Trimming stripped 5 bases from V and 4 bases from J, with 14 bases between. The CDR3 runs to 14 residues. Sequenced by immunoSEQ multiplex PCR; TCRdb stores in-frame clones only, minus some. The table includes more than 400,000 clones, 90% detected once. The study recruited people aged about 18 to 89 years across roughly 23 US areas. Clinical histories supplied by participants themselves formed the basis of cohort assignment. Two negative PCRs, clearance, or symptom resolution were required of recovered Cohort 3 donors.

Sequenced input: PBMCs or T cells enriched from blood (not recorded which). The source of this sequence is a man aged 18-30 years who had recovered from COVID-19. The chain couples TRBV6-5 to TRBJ1-2, with TRBD1 as a possible D gene (6 bases). This CDR3 is CASSIDRHPYGYTF. CDR3 bases: TGTGCCAGCAGTATTGACAGGCATCCCTATGGCTACACCTTC.